A selection of T cell receptor beta chains follows, all from one sample in a study of Graves' ophthalmopathy and Graves' hyperthyroidism. TCRdb re-derived calls from the multiplex PCR reads in MiXCR, one entry per CDR3 protein. The data show 200,000 to 250,000 distinct CDR3 sequences, roughly 27% seen once. Sequencing was performed on peripheral blood. These receptors were taken from a middle-aged man with Graves' ophthalmopathy. Both conserved end residues are part of each CDR3. D genes are given only for firm matches. A clone size is listed for some rows: how often the clone was seen (once, few, many), or a class if it is expanded.

j_gene | v_gene | d_gene | abundance | CDR3aa | CDR3nt
TRBJ2-7 | TRBV12-3/TRBV12-4 | NA | many | CASSLGAAAYEQYF | TGTGCCAGCAGTTTAGGGGCCGCTGCCTACGAGCAGTACTTC
TRBJ2-7 | TRBV28 | TRBD2 | NA | CASSQLAGHSYEQYF | TGTGCCAGCAGTCAACTAGCGGGGCATTCCTACGAGCAGTACTTC
TRBJ1-1 | TRBV10-3 | NA | many | CAISEWGPTNTEAFF | TGTGCCATCAGTGAGTGGGGACCCACGAACACTGAAGCTTTCTTT
TRBJ2-5 | TRBV12-3/TRBV12-4 | NA | many | CASSFHHQSSETQYF | TGTGCCAGCAGTTTCCACCACCAGTCTTCAGAGACCCAGTACTTC
TRBJ2-5 | TRBV20-1 | NA | many | CSAKEARSIKETQYF | TGCAGTGCTAAGGAGGCCCGATCGATAAAAGAGACCCAGTACTTC
TRBJ2-3 | TRBV6-5 | NA | many | CASSYVGSTQYF | TGTGCCAGCAGTTACGTCGGGTCGACGCAGTATTTT
TRBJ2-2 | TRBV6-5 | NA | many | CASSYPRTTGDTGELFF | TGTGCCAGCAGTTACCCGCGGACGACGGGGGACACCGGGGAGCTGTTTTTT
TRBJ2-2 | TRBV19 | NA | many | CASSEGFRLTGELFF | TGTGCCAGTAGTGAGGGATTCCGTCTTACCGGGGAGCTGTTTTTT
TRBJ1-1 | TRBV6-5 | NA | many | CASSYDPNTEAFF | TGTGCCAGCAGTTACGACCCGAACACTGAAGCTTTCTTT
TRBJ2-7 | TRBV19 | NA | many | CASSWSRDYEQYF | TGTGCCAGTAGTTGGAGTCGGGACTACGAGCAGTACTTC
TRBJ1-1 | TRBV28 | NA | many | CASSPSLGAGVTEAFF | TGTGCCAGCAGCCCGTCGCTCGGCGCAGGGGTCACTGAAGCTTTCTTT
TRBJ1-2 | TRBV28 | NA | many | CASSLFPPPVYGYTF | TGTGCCAGCAGTTTATTCCCCCCGCCAGTCTATGGCTACACCTTC
TRBJ1-3 | TRBV6-2/TRBV6-3 | NA | many | CASRPDEGRITIYF | TGTGCCAGCAGACCCGACGAAGGGAGAATCACCATATATTTT
TRBJ2-4 | TRBV28 | NA | once | CASGPDGWDIQYF | TGTGCCAGCGGACCAGACGGGTGGGACATTCAGTACTTC
TRBJ1-2 | TRBV6-1 | NA | many | CASRKRDTRDLYGYTF | TGTGCCAGCAGAAAGCGGGACACCCGAGATCTCTATGGCTACACCTTC
TRBJ1-5 | TRBV19 | NA | many | CASGPGPSNQPQHF | TGTGCCAGTGGGCCGGGGCCTAGCAATCAGCCCCAGCATTTT
TRBJ1-6 | TRBV7-9 | NA | many | CASSLVAGGAYNSPLHF | TGTGCCAGCAGCTTAGTGGCGGGGGGCGCCTATAATTCACCCCTCCACTTT
TRBJ2-7 | TRBV28 | NA | NA | CASTPRRGHYEQYF | TGTGCCAGCACCCCTCGGAGGGGACACTACGAGCAGTACTTC
TRBJ1-1 | TRBV4-1 | NA | many | CASSQKQTTEAFF | TGCGCCAGCAGCCAAAAGCAGACGACTGAAGCTTTCTTT
TRBJ1-3 | TRBV12-3/TRBV12-4 | TRBD1 | many | CASSFWTGGDQLSGNTIYF | TGTGCCAGCAGTTTCTGGACAGGGGGGGACCAGCTATCTGGAAACACCATATATTTT
TRBJ1-5 | TRBV6-1 | TRBD1 | many | CASSENDRERQPQHF | TGTGCCAGCAGTGAAAACGACAGGGAACGTCAGCCCCAGCATTTT
TRBJ1-6 | TRBV27 | NA | NA | CASSRGLQGSPLHF | TGTGCCAGCAGTCGGGGCCTACAGGGATCACCCCTCCACTTT
TRBJ1-2 | TRBV11-2 | NA | many | CASSPTTPSYGYTF | TGTGCCAGCAGCCCCACGACACCTAGCTATGGCTACACCTTC
TRBJ2-7 | TRBV6-2/TRBV6-3 | NA | many | CASSVKYEQYF | TGTGCCAGCAGCGTAAAGTACGAGCAGTACTTC
TRBJ1-1 | TRBV4-3 | TRBD1 | NA | CASSPRTGRAFF | TGCGCCAGCAGCCCACGGACAGGACGGGCTTTCTTT
TRBJ2-2 | TRBV9 | NA | many | CASSALFPTGELFF | TGTGCCAGCAGCGCGCTCTTTCCCACCGGGGAGCTGTTTTTT
TRBJ1-2 | TRBV6-5 | TRBD1 | few | CASKYRGGNYGYTF | TGTGCCAGCAAATACCGAGGGGGCAACTATGGCTACACCTTC
TRBJ2-7 | TRBV6-2/TRBV6-3 | NA | many | CASINDGAQQYF | TGTGCCAGCATCAACGACGGTGCTCAGCAGTACTTC
TRBJ1-1 | TRBV6-5 | NA | many | CASSYSTGSTEAFF | TGTGCCAGCAGTTACTCGACGGGGTCCACTGAAGCTTTCTTT
TRBJ2-7 | TRBV6-1 | TRBD1 | NA | CASGRDRVSNEQYF | TGTGCCAGCGGGCGGGACAGGGTGAGCAACGAGCAGTACTTC
TRBJ2-7 | TRBV4-1 | NA | many | CASSQDPGISYEQYF | TGCGCCAGCAGCCAAGATCCCGGGATCTCCTACGAGCAGTACTTC
TRBJ2-5 | TRBV12-3/TRBV12-4 | TRBD1 | NA | CASLNRGQETQYF | TGTGCCAGCCTAAACAGGGGGCAAGAGACCCAGTACTTC
TRBJ2-7 | TRBV4-1 | NA | many | CASSHGRGSYEQYF | TGCGCCAGCAGCCACGGCCGGGGCTCCTACGAGCAGTACTTC
TRBJ2-7 | TRBV6-1 | NA | once | CASSVARIYEQYF | TGTGCCAGCAGTGTAGCCAGGATTTACGAGCAGTACTTC
TRBJ1-1 | TRBV30 | NA | few | CAWSMNTEAFF | TGTGCCTGGAGCATGAACACTGAAGCTTTCTTT
TRBJ1-5 | TRBV6-5 | NA | NA | CASSYRQPHQPQHF | TGTGCCAGCAGTTACCGACAGCCTCATCAGCCCCAGCATTTT
TRBJ1-1 | TRBV20-1 | TRBD1 | many | CSAGPGGGTEAFF | TGCAGTGCTGGTCCAGGGGGCGGCACTGAAGCTTTCTTT